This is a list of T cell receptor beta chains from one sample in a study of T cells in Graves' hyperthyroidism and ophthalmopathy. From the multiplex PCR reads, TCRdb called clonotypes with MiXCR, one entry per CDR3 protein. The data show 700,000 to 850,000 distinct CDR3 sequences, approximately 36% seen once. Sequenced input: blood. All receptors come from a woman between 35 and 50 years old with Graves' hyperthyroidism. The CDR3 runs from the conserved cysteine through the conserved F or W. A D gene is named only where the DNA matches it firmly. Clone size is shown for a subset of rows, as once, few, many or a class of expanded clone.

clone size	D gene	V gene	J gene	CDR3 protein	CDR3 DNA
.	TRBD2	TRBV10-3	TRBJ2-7	CATTTGTTNEQYF	TGTGCCACTACGACCGGGACTACGAATGAGCAGTACTTC
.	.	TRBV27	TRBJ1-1	CASSPSRGWMNTEAFF	TGTGCCAGCAGTCCCTCCAGGGGATGGATGAACACTGAAGCTTTCTTT
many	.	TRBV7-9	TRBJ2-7	CASSSIGAGAYEQYF	TGTGCCAGCAGCTCGATCGGGGCGGGGGCGTACGAGCAGTACTTC
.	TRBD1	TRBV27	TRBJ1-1	CASSDRQGVYQTEAFF	TGTGCCAGCAGCGACCGACAGGGAGTTTACCAGACTGAAGCTTTCTTT
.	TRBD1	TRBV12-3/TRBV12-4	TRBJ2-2	CASSGTDRGLSSAGELFF	TGTGCCAGCAGTGGTACGGACAGGGGGCTTAGTTCAGCCGGGGAGCTGTTTTTT
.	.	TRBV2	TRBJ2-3	CASSALTTDTQYF	TGTGCCAGCAGTGCCCTGACGACAGATACGCAGTATTTT
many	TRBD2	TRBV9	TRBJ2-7	CASSVGLAGTYEQYF	TGTGCCAGCAGCGTCGGACTAGCCGGAACCTACGAGCAGTACTTC
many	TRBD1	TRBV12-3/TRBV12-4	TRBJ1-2	CASSSGQGDGYTF	TGTGCCAGCAGCTCGGGACAGGGGGATGGCTACACCTTC
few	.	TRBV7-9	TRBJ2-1	CASSRTGRGNEQFF	TGTGCCAGCAGTCGGACAGGGAGGGGAAATGAGCAGTTCTTC
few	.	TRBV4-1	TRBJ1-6	CASSHPAGVYSPLHF	TGCGCCAGCAGCCACCCGGCAGGGGTTTATTCACCCCTCCACTTT
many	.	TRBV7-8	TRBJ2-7	CASSLEGGLEQYF	TGTGCCAGCAGCTTAGAAGGGGGGCTGGAGCAGTACTTC
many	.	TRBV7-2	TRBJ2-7	CASSPDSLGYEQYF	TGTGCCAGCAGCCCAGACAGCCTAGGATACGAGCAGTACTTC
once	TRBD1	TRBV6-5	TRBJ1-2	CASSYSGTGNTGGYTF	TGTGCCAGCAGTTACTCCGGGACAGGGAACACCGGGGGCTACACCTTC